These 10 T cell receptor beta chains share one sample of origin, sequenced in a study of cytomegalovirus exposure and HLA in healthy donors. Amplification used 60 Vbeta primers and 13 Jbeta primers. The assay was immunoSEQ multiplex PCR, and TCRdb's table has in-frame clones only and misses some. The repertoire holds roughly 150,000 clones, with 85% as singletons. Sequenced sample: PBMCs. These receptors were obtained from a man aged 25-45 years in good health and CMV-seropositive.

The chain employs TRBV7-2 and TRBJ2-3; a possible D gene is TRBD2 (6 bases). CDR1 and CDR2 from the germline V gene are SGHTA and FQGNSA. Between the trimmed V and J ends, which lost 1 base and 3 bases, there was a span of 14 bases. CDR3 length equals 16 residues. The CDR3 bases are TGTGCCAGCAGCTTAGGTGTCCGGGAGACAACAGATACGCAGTATTTT. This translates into CASSLGVRETTDTQYF.

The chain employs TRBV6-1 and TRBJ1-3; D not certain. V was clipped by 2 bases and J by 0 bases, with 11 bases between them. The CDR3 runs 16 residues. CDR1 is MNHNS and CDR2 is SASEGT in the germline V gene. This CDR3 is CASSENYRSSGNTIYF. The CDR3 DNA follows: TGTGCCAGCAGTGAAAACTACCGATCCTCTGGAAACACCATATATTTT.

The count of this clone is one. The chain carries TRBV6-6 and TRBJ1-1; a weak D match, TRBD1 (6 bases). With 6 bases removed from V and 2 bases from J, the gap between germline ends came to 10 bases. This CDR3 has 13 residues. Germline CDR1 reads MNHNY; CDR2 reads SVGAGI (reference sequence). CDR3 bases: TGTGCCAGCAGATCCAGGGGAAACACTGAAGCTTTCTTT. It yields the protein CASRSRGNTEAFF.

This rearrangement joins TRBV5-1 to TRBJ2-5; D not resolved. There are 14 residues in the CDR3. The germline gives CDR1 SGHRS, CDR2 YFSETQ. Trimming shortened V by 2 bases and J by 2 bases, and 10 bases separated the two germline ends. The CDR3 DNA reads TGCGCCAGCAGCTTTGGGCGCCCTCAAGAGACCCAGTACTTC. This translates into CASSFGRPQETQYF.

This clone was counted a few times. CDR3 DNA: TGTGCCAGCAGGGGACAGGGCGCCAAAAACATTCAGTACTTC. The encoded protein is CASRGQGAKNIQYF. This chain uses TRBV6-5 with TRBJ2-4, with 9 bases matching TRBD1. Trimming removed 6 bases from V and 1 base from J; junction bases left unmatched: 1. This CDR3 spans 14 amino acids. Germline CDR1 is MNHEY and CDR2 is SVGAGI.

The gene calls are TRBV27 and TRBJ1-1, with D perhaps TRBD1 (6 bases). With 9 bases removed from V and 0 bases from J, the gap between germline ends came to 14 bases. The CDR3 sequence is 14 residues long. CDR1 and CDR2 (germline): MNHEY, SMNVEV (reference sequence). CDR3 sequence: CASSGANMNTEAFF. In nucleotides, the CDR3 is TGTGCCAGTTCAGGGGCCAACATGAACACTGAAGCTTTCTTT.

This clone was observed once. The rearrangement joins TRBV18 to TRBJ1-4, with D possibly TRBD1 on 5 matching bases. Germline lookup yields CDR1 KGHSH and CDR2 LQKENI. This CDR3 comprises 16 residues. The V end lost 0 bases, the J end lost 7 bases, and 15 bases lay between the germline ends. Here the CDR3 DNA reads TGTGCCAGCTCACCACCGTCGGGGGGGTTGGCTGAAAAACTGTTTTTT. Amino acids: CASSPPSGGLAEKLFF.

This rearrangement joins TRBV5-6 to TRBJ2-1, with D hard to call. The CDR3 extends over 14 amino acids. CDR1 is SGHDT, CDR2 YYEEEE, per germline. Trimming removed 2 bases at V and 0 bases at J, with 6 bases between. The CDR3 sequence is CASSFRSSYNEQFF. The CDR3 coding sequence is TGTGCCAGCAGCTTTCGGAGCTCCTACAATGAGCAGTTCTTC.

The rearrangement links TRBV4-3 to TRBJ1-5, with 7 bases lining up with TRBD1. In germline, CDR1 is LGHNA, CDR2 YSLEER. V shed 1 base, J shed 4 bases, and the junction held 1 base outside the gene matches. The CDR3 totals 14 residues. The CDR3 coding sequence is TGCGCCAGCAGCCAAGGACAGGGTAATCAGCCCCAGCATTTT. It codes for CASSQGQGNQPQHF.

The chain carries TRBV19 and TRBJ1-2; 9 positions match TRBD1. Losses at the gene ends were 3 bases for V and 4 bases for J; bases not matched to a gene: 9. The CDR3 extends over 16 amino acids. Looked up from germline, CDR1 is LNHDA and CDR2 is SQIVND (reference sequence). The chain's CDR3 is CASSIPPGQGTYGYTF. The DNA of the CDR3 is TGTGCCAGTAGTATCCCCCCGGGACAGGGAACCTATGGCTACACCTTC.